This paragraph reports one TCR beta chain. This specimen belongs to a study of cytomegalovirus exposure and HLA in healthy donors. Trimming removed 5 bases from V and 5 bases from J, with 9 bases in between. The CDR3 length is 11 residues. Germline V lookup: CDR1 DFQATT, CDR2 SNEGSKA (reference sequence). It was with 60 Vbeta and 13 Jbeta primers that the PCR ran. Method: immunoSEQ multiplex PCR; TCRdb's copy keeps in-frame clones and lacks some. The data contain some 95,000 clones, approximately 71% of them singletons. This sequence was found in a woman aged 18-35 years in good health and CMV-seropositive. The gene calls are TRBV20-1 and TRBJ1-1; D remains ambiguous. Sequenced: PBMCs. The DNA for the CDR3 is TGCAGTGCTGTGGTTGAGACTGAAGCTTTCTTT. It specifies CSAVVETEAFF.